Below are 16 T cell receptor beta chains sequenced from a single sample in a study of T cell clonality in common variable immunodeficiency (dated by TCRdb to between 2014 and 2016). The library was produced with the immunoSEQ multiplex PCR assay. TCRdb retrieved this table from immuneACCESS and kept in-frame rearrangements only. Not all clones are present; in checked studies, unresolved V genes account for under half, and no reason is known for the remainder. With 40,000 to 50,000 clones recorded, this sample contains no clone counted only once. The ten largest clones capture 6% of the sample. Their cognate antigens are unknown. Here is what the overall study found, with its caveats: Reportedly, TCRbeta sequences from CVID had fewer deletions and N-nucleotide insertions, and highly modified clones with 13 or more V deletions were absent from CVID.

Sequenced sample: peripheral blood mononuclear cells. The receptor source for this set is a human donor with common variable immunodeficiency.

This clone appeared a few times. Coverage ceases 3 residues before the CDR3 finishes, and the germline J gene fills in the end. The genes are TRBV7-8 and TRBJ2-7; D is uncertain. Germline CDR1 reads SGHVS; CDR2 reads FQNEAQ. There are 13 residues in the CDR3. V was pared by 1 base and J by 2 bases, with 6 bases between. The CDR3 loop is CASSLEATYEQYF. CDR3 bases read: TGTGCCAGCAGCTTAGAGGCCACCTACGAG.

This clone was detected a few times. Coverage ceases 3 residues before the CDR3 finishes, and the germline J gene fills in the end. This sequence joins TRBV30 and TRBJ2-7; TRBD1 is a possible D gene (6 bases). V gave up 1 base and J gave up 2 bases, with 9 bases separating them. There are 13 residues in the CDR3. Germline V gene sequence: CDR1 GTSNPN, CDR2 SVGIG (reference sequence). CDR3 bases read: TGTGCCTGGAGTGAAAACAGGGCCTACGAG. Amino acids: CAWSENRAYE. The whole CDR3 region reads CAWSENRAYEQYF. Complete variable domain (other parts from reference TRBV30 and TRBJ2-7): SQTIHQWPATLVQPVGSPLSLECTVEGTSNPNLYWYRQAAGRGLQLLFYSVGIGQISSEVPQNLSASRPQDRQFILSSKKLLLSDSGFYLCAWSENRAYEQYFGPGTRLTVT.

This clone showed up just a few times. The read comes to an end 3 residues before the CDR3 does, leaving the germline J gene to fill in the end. This chain joins TRBV5-4 and TRBJ2-7; 9 bases map to TRBD2. J gave up 6 bases and V 0 bases, and 4 bases lay outside the gene matches. Germline CDR1 reads SGHNT; CDR2 reads YYREEE (reference sequence). The length of the CDR3 is 14 residues. CDR3 residues: CASSLGREGPEQYF. The CDR3 DNA, read in part, is TGTGCCAGCAGCTTGGGGCGGGAGGGCCCCGAG.

This clone showed up just a few times. The CDR3 is cut off 3 residues early in the read; its end comes from the germline J gene. The chain carries TRBV6-2 or TRBV6-3 and TRBJ2-1; 10 bases line up with TRBD2. Trimming removed 5 bases from V and 3 bases from J; junction bases left unmatched: 10. Germline CDR1 and CDR2: MNHEY and SVGEGT. The CDR3 contains 17 residues. CDR3 DNA, as far as it was read: TGTGCCAGCAGTCGCCGGATTGCTAGCGGGAGCTACAATGAG. Amino acids: CASSRRIASGSYNE. The entire CDR3 protein reads CASSRRIASGSYNEQFF.

There are many counts of this clone. The read finishes 3 residues shy of the CDR3 end, and the germline J gene is used to complete it. This rearrangement joins TRBV20-1 to TRBJ1-2; D ambiguous. From germline, CDR1 is DFQATT and CDR2 SNEGSKA (reference sequence). Trimming left V 6 bases short and J 6 bases short, with 8 bases between. The CDR3 runs to 10 residues. The CDR3 DNA, read in part, is TGCAGTGCCCTTCGGGATGGC. It yields the protein CSALRDG. The whole CDR3 protein is CSALRDGYTF.

This clone was seen a few times. The read terminates 3 residues before the CDR3 end, so the remaining end is supplied by the germline J gene. This rearrangement joins TRBV19 to TRBJ2-7; TRBD1 aligns across 8 bases. CDR1 and CDR2 (germline): LNHDA, SQIVND (reference sequence). The CDR3 consists of 15 residues. The ends lost 6 bases at V and 0 bases at J; junction bases unmatched: 7. The CDR3 sequence: CASSEAGGASYEQYF. Incomplete CDR3 DNA: TGTGCCAGTAGCGAGGCAGGGGGCGCCTCCTACGAG.

This clone was observed many times. The read gets to within 3 residues of the CDR3 end, and the germline J gene fills in the rest. The chain is built from TRBV6-1 and TRBJ2-3; D remains unclear. Trimming removed 4 bases from V and 2 bases from J, with 7 bases in between. The CDR3 totals 13 residues. Germline CDR1 reads MNHNS; CDR2 reads SASEGT. The sequenced part of the CDR3 DNA is TGTGCCAGCAGTGTTTCCATCACAGATACG. Its translation: CASSVSITDT. The whole CDR3 is CASSVSITDTQYF.

This clone was found many times. The read terminates 3 residues before the CDR3 end, so the remaining end is supplied by the germline J gene. V is TRBV4-2 and J is TRBJ1-4; perhaps TRBD1 as D (5 bases). This CDR3 comprises 20 residues. Germline CDR1 is LGHNA and CDR2 is YNFKEQ. Trimming cost V 4 bases and J 3 bases, with 27 bases left between them. The CDR3 sequence: CASSPWVRNRRVSANEKLFF. The sequenced part of the CDR3 DNA is TGTGCCAGCAGCCCCTGGGTCCGGAACAGGAGAGTGTCAGCTAATGAAAAA.

This clone was recorded at least ten times. The sequenced fragment ends 3 residues before the CDR3 boundary, so the rest is inferred from the germline J gene. This chain uses TRBV5-1 with TRBJ2-3; possible D gene TRBD1, 5 bases. The V and J ends lost 2 bases and 0 bases respectively, with 7 bases between them. Germline CDR1 reads SGHRS; CDR2 reads YFSETQ. The CDR3 sequence is 14 residues long. The CDR3 sequence is CASSLGASTDTQYF. The covered CDR3 bases are TGCGCCAGCAGCTTAGGGGCTAGCACAGATACG.

This clone was counted ten times or more. The CDR3 end falls 3 residues outside the read, so it is completed with the germline J gene. V is TRBV19 and J is TRBJ1-4; 7 bases align to TRBD1. This CDR3 is built from 16 residues. In germline, CDR1 is LNHDA, CDR2 SQIVND (reference sequence). V shed 6 bases, J shed 7 bases, and the junction held 14 bases outside the gene matches. CDR3: CASRTPGGGEGEKLFF. The CDR3 bases that were read are TGTGCCAGTAGAACCCCGGGAGGGGGCGAGGGTGAAAAA.

To note about this clone: Read sequence stops 3 residues before the CDR3 end, and the germline J gene provides the missing end. V is TRBV19 and J is TRBJ1-2; 12 bases fit TRBD1. The CDR3 runs 16 residues. Germline CDR1 is LNHDA and CDR2 is SQIVND (reference sequence). This chain's CDR3 is CASSSPFRDRGHGYTF. The DNA read from the CDR3 is TGTGCCAGTAGTAGCCCGTTCCGGGACAGGGGGCACGGC.

Turning to this clone: The CDR3 end falls 3 residues outside the read, so it is completed with the germline J gene. This chain joins TRBV6-1 and TRBJ2-7; TRBD1 matches 7 bases. Germline loops: CDR1 MNHNS, CDR2 SASEGT. CDR3 length equals 15 residues. With V trimmed by 1 base and J by 3 bases, 6 bases remained unmatched. CDR3 DNA, as far as it was read: TGTGCCAGCAGTGAAGTCAGGGACAGCCTCTACGAG. It yields the protein CASSEVRDSLYE. The whole CDR3 region reads CASSEVRDSLYEQYF.

This clone came up many times. The read is 3 residues too short to cover the CDR3 end, so that end is filled in from the germline J gene. The chain links TRBV2 to TRBJ2-3; perhaps TRBD2 as D (6 bases). This CDR3 comprises 12 residues. CDR1 and CDR2 (germline): SNHLY, FYNNEI. Partial CDR3 DNA: TGTGCCAGCAGATACCCGGGGGTGACG. Its protein product is CASRYPGVT. The full CDR3 sequence reads CASRYPGVTQYF.

For this clone: The CDR3 is cut off 3 residues early in the read; its end comes from the germline J gene. The rearrangement joins TRBV6-1 to TRBJ2-7, with D hard to call. CDR1 is MNHNS and CDR2 is SASEGT in the germline V gene. The CDR3 is made up of 14 amino acids. V was cut by 4 bases and J by 3 bases, with 13 bases left in between. This chain's CDR3 is CASSVTLQFYEQYF. The CDR3 DNA, read in part, is TGTGCCAGCAGTGTTACCTTACAGTTCTACGAG.

This clone was counted between two and nine times. From the germline J gene comes the end of the CDR3, since the read stops 3 residues before it. Within the sample, other DNA sequences also encode this same CDR3. This chain joins TRBV18 and TRBJ1-4; 7 bases are shared with TRBD1. Germline CDR1 is KGHSH and CDR2 is LQKENI. The CDR3 extends over 14 amino acids. V was clipped by 3 bases and J by 4 bases; unmatched bases: 2. CDR3 DNA (partial): TGTGCCAGCTCACCGGGACAGAATAATGAAAAA. Translation gives CASSPGQNNEK. The whole CDR3 protein reads CASSPGQNNEKLFF.

Details on this clone: The CDR3 is cut off 3 residues early in the read; its end comes from the germline J gene. The chain employs TRBV6-1 and TRBJ1-3, with 9 nucleotides matching TRBD1. The V and J ends lost 2 bases and 7 bases, in that order; junction bases with no gene match: 6. The CDR3 totals 15 residues. The germline CDR1 and CDR2 sequences are MNHNS and SASEGT. The CDR3 DNA, read in part, is TGTGCCAGCAGTGAACCGGGACAGGGTCTTAACACC. Protein sequence: CASSEPGQGLNT. The whole CDR3 protein is CASSEPGQGLNTIYF.